These 17 T cell receptor beta chains came from one sample sequenced in a study of T cell clonality in common variable immunodeficiency. TCRdb's copy holds only in-frame clones and misses some; the assay was immunoSEQ multiplex PCR. The specimen has more than 20,000 clones, none found just once. General study points: Fewer deletions and N-nucleotide insertions were reportedly seen in common variable immunodeficiency TCR beta sequences.

Their recognized antigens are unknown. The sequenced sample was peripheral blood mononuclear cells. These receptors were collected from a human donor with common variable immunodeficiency.

Many counts were recorded for this clone. The CDR3 end falls 3 residues outside the read, so it is completed with the germline J gene. The chain is built from TRBV19 and TRBJ2-3, with TRBD2 matching over 9 bases. The germline V gene has CDR1 LNHDA and CDR2 SQIVND (reference sequence). Trimming took 6 bases from V and 1 from J; bases not matched to a gene: 2. The CDR3 has 14 amino acids. The DNA read from the CDR3 is TGTGCCAGTAGACAGCGGGGGGGCACAGATACG. Its translation: CASRQRGGTDT. The complete CDR3 sequence is CASRQRGGTDTQYF. Together with reference TRBV19 and TRBJ2-3, the CDR3 gives the full variable domain: DGGITQSPKYLFRKEGQNVTLSCEQNLNHDAMYWYRQDPGQGLRLIYYSQIVNDFQKGDIAEGYSVSREKKESFPLTVTSAQKNPTAFYLCASRQRGGTDTQYFGPGTRLTVL.

There are a few counts of this clone. The read stops 3 residues short of the end of the CDR3; the missing end is completed from the germline J gene. The V call is TRBV5-1, the J call TRBJ1-4; D gene ambiguous. The germline V gene encodes CDR1 SGHRS and CDR2 YFSETQ. The CDR3 sequence is 14 residues long. Trimming cost V 4 bases and J 8 bases, with 15 bases left between them. CDR3 in amino acids: CASSHSNPGEKLFF. The part of the CDR3 DNA that was read is TGCGCCAGCAGCCATAGTAACCCCGGGGAAAAA.

Many counts were recorded for this clone. The read ends 3 residues shy of where the CDR3 ends; the end is completed using the germline J gene. The V and J genes are TRBV7-2 and TRBJ1-6; TRBD1 aligns across 9 bases. This CDR3 region has 13 residues. From germline, CDR1 is SGHTA and CDR2 FQGNSA. V lost 6 bases, J lost 10 bases, and 4 bases stayed unmatched. The covered CDR3 bases are TGTGCCAGCAGTCTCGACAGGGGGTCACCC. This sequence encodes CASSLDRGSP. The full CDR3 is CASSLDRGSPLHF. Together with reference TRBV7-2 and TRBJ1-6, the CDR3 gives the full variable domain: GAGVSQSPSNKVTEKGKDVELRCDPISGHTALYWYRQSLGQGLEFLIYFQGNSAPDKSGLPSDRFSAERTGGSVSTLTIQRTQQEDSAVYLCASSLDRGSPLHFGNGTRLTVT.

This clone has a count of ten or more. The observed sequence ends 3 residues before the CDR3 terminus, with the missing tail filled in from the germline J gene. The genes are TRBV5-4 and TRBJ1-2, with 10 positions matching TRBD1. The length of the CDR3 is 14 residues. The germline V gene encodes CDR1 SGHNT and CDR2 YYREEE (reference sequence). V was pared by 4 bases and J by 3 bases, with 3 bases of the junction left unmatched. CDR3 residues: CASSPTGGYYGYTF. The sequenced part of the CDR3 DNA is TGTGCCAGCAGCCCGACAGGGGGCTACTATGGC.

This clone was picked up many times. The read ends 3 residues early relative to the CDR3; the germline J gene fills the gap. J is TRBJ1-1 and V is TRBV19; D is ambiguous. This CDR3 has 14 amino acids. Germline lookup yields CDR1 LNHDA and CDR2 SQIVND (reference sequence). V dropped 3 bases and J dropped 1 base, with 9 bases sitting between them. Incomplete CDR3 DNA: TGTGCCAGTAGTATTAGTGTTGGGAACACTGAA. It yields the protein CASSISVGNTE. The whole CDR3 sequence reads CASSISVGNTEAFF.

This clone has ten or more counts. The read finishes 3 residues shy of the CDR3 end, and the germline J gene is used to complete it. The rearrangement uses TRBV5-1 and TRBJ2-3; no clear D gene. Trimming stripped 0 bases from V and 0 bases from J, with 17 bases between. The CDR3 loop spans 18 amino acids. Germline lookup yields CDR1 SGHRS and CDR2 YFSETQ. Incomplete CDR3 DNA: TGCGCCAGCAGCTTGGCCCTGACTCGTCTACTTAGCACAGATACG. Protein: CASSLALTRLLSTDT. The whole CDR3 is CASSLALTRLLSTDTQYF.

This clone has only a few counts. The covered CDR3 bases are TGCAGTGCTAGAGATAACGAGGGGAGCATATATGGC. Residues: CSARDNEGSIYG. The CDR3 in its entirety is CSARDNEGSIYGYTF. This sequence joins TRBV20-1 and TRBJ1-2, with a possible D match to TRBD1 (5 bases). The read terminates 3 residues before the CDR3 end, so the remaining end is supplied by the germline J gene. The CDR3 totals 15 residues. The germline V gene encodes CDR1 DFQATT and CDR2 SNEGSKA (reference sequence). With 0 bases removed from V and 5 bases from J, the gap between germline ends came to 16 bases.

At least ten counts were recorded for this clone. The CDR3 end is not reached by the read, which stops 3 residues before it; the germline J gene fills it in. The genes are TRBV30 and TRBJ2-5; 8 nucleotides match TRBD2. Germline trimming cut 1 base from V and 7 bases from J; bases unmatched to any gene: 2. Germline V CDR1 and CDR2: GTSNPN, SVGIG (reference sequence). The CDR3 contains 12 residues. Partial CDR3 DNA: TGTGCCTGGAGTGGGACTAGCCGGACC. This sequence encodes CAWSGTSRT. The whole CDR3 sequence reads CAWSGTSRTQYF.

This clone was counted at least ten times. The read gets to within 3 residues of the CDR3 end, and the germline J gene fills in the rest. The gene calls are TRBV19 and TRBJ2-3; 7 bases are shared with TRBD2. Germline V gene data show CDR1 as LNHDA and CDR2 as SQIVND (reference sequence). The CDR3 contains 14 residues. V lost 3 bases to trimming and J lost 3 bases; unmatched junction nucleotides: 3. The DNA read from the CDR3 is TGTGCCAGTAGTATCCAGGGAGGGACAGATACG. This codes for CASSIQGGTDT. The whole CDR3 protein is CASSIQGGTDTQYF.

In its sample, this clone was seen many times. The sequenced fragment ends 3 residues before the CDR3 boundary, so the rest is inferred from the germline J gene. The J gene is TRBJ2-7, the V gene TRBV4-1, with D possibly matching TRBD1 (6 bases). Trimming took 4 bases from V and 2 from J, leaving 9 bases between them. This CDR3 contains 13 residues. Germline CDR1 is MGHRA and CDR2 is YSYEKL. CDR3 in amino acids: CASSPRGPYEQYF. The covered CDR3 bases are TGCGCCAGCAGCCCCAGGGGCCCCTACGAG.

This clone was picked up many times. The CDR3 goes on 3 residues after the read ends, and that part is filled in from the germline J gene. The chain is built from TRBV6-4 and TRBJ2-3; 11 bases agree with TRBD2. CDR1 and CDR2 from the germline V gene are MRHNA and SNTAGT. The CDR3 consists of 15 residues. Trimming took 5 bases from V and 1 from J; bases not matched to a gene: 2. CDR3 protein: CASSTTSGGTDTQYF. The covered CDR3 bases are TGTGCCAGCAGTACGACTAGCGGGGGCACAGATACG.

This clone was seen ten or more times. The CDR3 goes on 3 residues after the read ends, and that part is filled in from the germline J gene. The chain employs TRBV7-6 and TRBJ2-1; TRBD2 matches 16 bases. After removal of 5 bases from V and 7 bases from J, the junction contained 11 bases not matched to a gene. Germline V gene lookup returns CDR1 SGHVS and CDR2 FNYEAQ. The CDR3 spans 18 residues. CDR3 bases read: TGTGCCAGCAGCCCGGCCGGGACTAGCGGGGGGGCGAGGAATGAG. Translated, it gives CASSPAGTSGGARNE. The full CDR3 is CASSPAGTSGGARNEQFF.

This clone was counted ten times or more. With the read ending 3 residues before the CDR3 end, the germline J gene is used to fill in that end. The rearrangement joins TRBV2 to TRBJ2-7, with 10 bases fitting TRBD1. CDR1 and CDR2 from the germline V gene are SNHLY and FYNNEI. The CDR3 extends over 13 amino acids. With V trimmed by 4 bases and J by 6 bases, 3 bases remained unmatched. CDR3 DNA (partial): TGTGCCAGCAGTGTAGGGACAGGGGTCGAG. Translating it yields CASSVGTGVE. The whole CDR3 sequence is CASSVGTGVEQYF. The entire variable domain, with the rest obtained from reference TRBV2 and TRBJ2-7, is as follows: EPEVTQTPSHQVTQMGQEVILRCVPISNHLYFYWYRQILGQKVEFLVSFYNNEISEKSEIFDDQFSVERPDGSNFTLKIRSTKLEDSAMYFCASSVGTGVEQYFGPGTRLTVT.

By proportion, this clone is medium-sized (0.01 to 0.1%). The CDR3 loop reads CAIRPEQAYNEQFF. CDR3 DNA, as far as it was read: TGTGCCATCAGGCCGGAACAGGCCTACAATGAG. This sequence joins TRBV10-3 and TRBJ2-1; maybe TRBD1 (5 bases). The CDR3 is cut off 3 residues early in the read; its end comes from the germline J gene. The V and J ends lost 6 bases and 2 bases respectively, with 11 bases between them. The CDR3 runs 14 residues. Germline loops: CDR1 ENHRY, CDR2 SYGVKD.

This clone was seen ten or more times. The CDR3 end lies 3 residues beyond the end of the read and is filled in from the germline J gene. V and J are TRBV19 and TRBJ1-6; no firm D call. V lost 4 bases, J lost 2 bases, and 9 bases lay in between. Germline CDR1 LNHDA, CDR2 SQIVND (reference sequence). The CDR3 is 15 residues long. The part of the CDR3 DNA that was read is TGTGCCAGTAGTACATCCGGGGCCTATAATTCACCC. It yields the protein CASSTSGAYNSP. The whole CDR3 is CASSTSGAYNSPLHF.

The sample holds many counts of this clone. The read falls 3 residues short of the CDR3 end, and the missing part is taken from the germline J gene. The J gene is TRBJ2-5, the V gene TRBV28, with TRBD1 matching over 8 bases. V lost 3 bases to trimming and J lost 4 bases; unmatched junction nucleotides: 7. Per the germline V gene, CDR1 is MDHEN and CDR2 is SYDVKM. The CDR3 is 15 residues long. The CDR3 region is CASSFPPGGIETQYF. CDR3 DNA, as far as it was read: TGTGCCAGCAGTTTTCCCCCAGGGGGCATAGAGACC.

This clone occurred many times. From the germline J gene comes the end of the CDR3, since the read stops 3 residues before it. The rearrangement uses TRBV7-8 and TRBJ2-1, with D perhaps TRBD1 (6 bases). This CDR3 comprises 15 residues. Looked up from germline, CDR1 is SGHVS and CDR2 is FQNEAQ. The V and J ends lost 5 bases and 8 bases respectively, with 19 bases between them. The CDR3 reads CASSPYPNRVDEQFF. CDR3 DNA (partial): TGTGCCAGCAGCCCTTACCCAAACAGGGTCGATGAG.